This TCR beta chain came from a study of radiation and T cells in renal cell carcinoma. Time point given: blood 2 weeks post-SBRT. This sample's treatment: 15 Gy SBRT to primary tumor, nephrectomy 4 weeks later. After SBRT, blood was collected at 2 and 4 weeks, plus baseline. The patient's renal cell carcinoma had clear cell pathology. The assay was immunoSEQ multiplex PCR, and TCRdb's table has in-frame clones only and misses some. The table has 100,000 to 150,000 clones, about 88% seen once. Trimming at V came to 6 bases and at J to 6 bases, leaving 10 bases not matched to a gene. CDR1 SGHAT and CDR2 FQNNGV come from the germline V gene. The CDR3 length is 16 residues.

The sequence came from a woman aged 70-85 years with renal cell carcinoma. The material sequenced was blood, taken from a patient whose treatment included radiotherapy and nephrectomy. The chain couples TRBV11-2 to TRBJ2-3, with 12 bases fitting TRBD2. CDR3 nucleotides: TGTGCCAGCAGTCCCCCTAGCGGGGGGGCCGGGGATACGCAGTATTTT. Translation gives CASSPPSGGAGDTQYF.